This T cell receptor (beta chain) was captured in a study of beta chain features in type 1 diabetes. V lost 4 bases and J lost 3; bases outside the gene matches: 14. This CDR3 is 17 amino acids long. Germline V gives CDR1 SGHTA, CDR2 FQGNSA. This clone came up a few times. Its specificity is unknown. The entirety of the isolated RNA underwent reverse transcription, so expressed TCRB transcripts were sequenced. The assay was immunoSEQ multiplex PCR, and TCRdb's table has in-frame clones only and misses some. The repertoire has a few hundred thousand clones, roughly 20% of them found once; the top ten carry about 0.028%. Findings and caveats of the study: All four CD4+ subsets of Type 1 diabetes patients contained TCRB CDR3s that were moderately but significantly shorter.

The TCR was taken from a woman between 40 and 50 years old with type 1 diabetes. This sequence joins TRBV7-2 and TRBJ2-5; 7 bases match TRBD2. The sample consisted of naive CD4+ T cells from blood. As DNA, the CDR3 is TGTGCCAGCAGCTCGAGGACTAGTAGATGGGGAGAAGAGACCCAGTACTTC. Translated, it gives CASSSRTSRWGEETQYF.